This TCR beta chain was captured by sequencing in a study of cytomegalovirus exposure and HLA in healthy donors. Overall study results and limits: Despite most TCR sequences being rare, some public TCRs occurred in many donors.

This clone was picked up a small number of times. Its antigen is still unknown. With 0 bases removed from V and 1 base from J, the gap between germline ends came to 4 bases. The V gene's germline CDR1 is SGDLS and CDR2 YYNGEE. CDR3 length: 13 amino acids. The primer mix had 60 Vbeta and 13 Jbeta primers. Assay used: immunoSEQ multiplex PCR; TCRdb lists only in-frame clones, some missing. The sample contains 90,000 to 120,000 clones, roughly 70% of which appear only once. J is TRBJ1-1 and V is TRBV9; D is unclear. This TCR came from a woman between 40 and 55 years old in good health and CMV-seropositive. Sample: PBMCs. CDR3 amino acids: CASSVGANTEAFF. CDR3 bases: TGTGCCAGCAGCGTAGGGGCGAACACTGAAGCTTTCTTT.